The source of this T cell receptor beta chain is a study of T cells after yellow fever vaccination. This clonotype was counted at least ten times. Conversion of TCR transcripts into cDNA relied on 5'RACE template switching, which added a universal primer site and UMIs. In TCRdb, the 5' RACE reads were re-called with MiXCR into one record per CDR3 protein. The sample holds tens of thousands of distinct CDR3 sequences; less than 4% are singletons and the top ten take 0.98%. Germline V gives CDR1 LGHNA, CDR2 YSLEER. This CDR3 contains 15 residues. The V end lost 1 base, the J end lost 3 bases, and 12 bases lay between the germline ends.

The TCR was taken from a man younger than 35 who received the YFV17D yellow fever vaccine. The material was PBMCs, either bulk or a sorted T-cell subset (CD4+, CD8+, memory, or dextramer-sorted; not recorded which), obtained 35 to 50 days after the first yellow fever vaccination. The V call is TRBV4-3, the J call TRBJ1-2; TRBD1 is a possible D gene (5 bases). DNA of the CDR3: TGCGCCAGCAGCCAAGCAACACAGGCCCACTATGGCTACACCTTC. Encoded protein: CASSQATQAHYGYTF.